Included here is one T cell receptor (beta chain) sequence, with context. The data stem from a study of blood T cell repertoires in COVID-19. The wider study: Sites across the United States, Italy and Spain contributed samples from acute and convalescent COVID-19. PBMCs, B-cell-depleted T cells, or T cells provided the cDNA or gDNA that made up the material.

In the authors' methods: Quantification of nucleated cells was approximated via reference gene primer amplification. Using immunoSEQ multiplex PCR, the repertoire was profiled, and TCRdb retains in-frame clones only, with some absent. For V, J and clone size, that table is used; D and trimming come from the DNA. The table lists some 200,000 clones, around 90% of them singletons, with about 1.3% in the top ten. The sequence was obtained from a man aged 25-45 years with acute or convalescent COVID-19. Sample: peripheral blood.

The CDR3, as DNA: TGTGCCAGCAGTTTAGCGACAGGGGACGAGCAGTACTTC. Residues: CASSLATGDEQYF. The genes are TRBV12-3 or TRBV12-4 and TRBJ2-7; 8 bases map to TRBD1. V lost 0 bases and J lost 5; bases outside the gene matches: 0. CDR3 length: 13 residues.